Listed below are T cell receptor beta chains from one sample, sequenced in a study of vaccination and CD4 T cells after COVID-19. Antigens for these TCRs are unknown. TCRdb re-analysed the PCR reads in MiXCR, keeping a single row per CDR3 protein. Of roughly 20,000 distinct CDR3 sequences listed, under 30% are singletons. The sample consisted of cultured CD4+ T cells from blood. The origin of the receptors is a human donor with COVID-19. Both conserved end residues are part of each CDR3. Each record gives: clone size, CDR3 length, V gene, D gene, J gene, CDR3 DNA, CDR3 protein. D genes are given only for firm matches. Only part of the rows carry a size: once, few, many, or a class if the clone is expanded.

size: few
length: 12
V: TRBV7-8
D: .
J: TRBJ2-3
DNA: TGTGCCAGCACATCCGGGGGAGATACGCAGTATTTT
CDR3: CASTSGGDTQYF

size: .
length: 18
V: TRBV19
D: TRBD1
J: TRBJ2-6
DNA: TGTGCCAGTAGTATTAGGGGACAGGCAAGCTCTGGGGCCAACGTCCTGACTTTC
CDR3: CASSIRGQASSGANVLTF

size: .
length: 16
V: TRBV4-1
D: .
J: TRBJ1-4
DNA: TGCGCCAGCAGCCAAGAAAGGAGGCAGACTAATGAAAAACTGTTTTTT
CDR3: CASSQERRQTNEKLFF

size: .
length: 14
V: TRBV6-1
D: .
J: TRBJ2-2
DNA: TGTGCCAGCAGGGAGGGGGCGAACACCGGGGAGCTGTTTTTT
CDR3: CASREGANTGELFF

size: .
length: 12
V: TRBV12-3/TRBV12-4
D: .
J: TRBJ2-4
DNA: TGTGCCAGCAGCACAGGCATAAACATTCAGTACTTC
CDR3: CASSTGINIQYF

size: few
length: 14
V: TRBV11-2
D: TRBD2
J: TRBJ2-5
DNA: TGTGCCAGCAGCATCGGGACTAGCGGAGAGACCCAGTACTTC
CDR3: CASSIGTSGETQYF

size: .
length: 16
V: TRBV7-2
D: .
J: TRBJ2-2
DNA: TGTGCCAGCAGGCCCCCCCGGTGGCAGAACACCGGGGAGCTGTTTTTT
CDR3: CASRPPRWQNTGELFF

size: .
length: 16
V: TRBV12-3/TRBV12-4
D: .
J: TRBJ1-1
DNA: TGTGCCAGCAGTTTATTAGGGAGGAGAATGAACACTGAAGCTTTCTTT
CDR3: CASSLLGRRMNTEAFF

size: few
length: 17
V: TRBV5-6
D: .
J: TRBJ1-6
DNA: TGTGCCAGCAGCGTGCACCAAGGGGGTGTCTATAATTCACCCCTCCACTTT
CDR3: CASSVHQGGVYNSPLHF

size: few
length: 18
V: TRBV5-4
D: TRBD2
J: TRBJ2-5
DNA: TGTGCCAGCAGCTTGGACCCCACTAGCGGGGGGGCCCAAGAGACCCAGTACTTC
CDR3: CASSLDPTSGGAQETQYF

size: .
length: 17
V: TRBV5-1
D: .
J: TRBJ1-1
DNA: TGCGCCAGCAGCTTGTTTACCTTTGGGGGGATGAACACTGAAGCTTTCTTT
CDR3: CASSLFTFGGMNTEAFF

size: few
length: 11
V: TRBV20-1
D: .
J: TRBJ2-5
DNA: TGCAGCGGGGTCGGGGAGGAGACCCAGTACTTC
CDR3: CSGVGEETQYF

size: .
length: 11
V: TRBV5-1
D: .
J: TRBJ2-7
DNA: TGCGCCAGCACCTTGGGTCCCGAGCAGTACTTC
CDR3: CASTLGPEQYF

size: .
length: 15
V: TRBV2
D: TRBD1
J: TRBJ1-4
DNA: TGTGCCAGCAGTTCCCTGGGGACAGGGGGTGAAAAACTGTTTTTT
CDR3: CASSSLGTGGEKLFF

size: .
length: 11
V: TRBV29-1
D: .
J: TRBJ1-2
DNA: TGCAGCGTTGGACGCCCCGGGAGCTACACCTTC
CDR3: CSVGRPGSYTF

size: few
length: 14
V: TRBV10-2
D: TRBD1
J: TRBJ2-7
DNA: TGCGCCAGCAGCAGGGACAGGGGAGACCACGAGCAGTACTTC
CDR3: CASSRDRGDHEQYF

size: few
length: 14
V: TRBV19
D: TRBD1
J: TRBJ1-5
DNA: TGTGCCAGTAGAACGACAGGGGACAATCAGCCCCAGCATTTT
CDR3: CASRTTGDNQPQHF